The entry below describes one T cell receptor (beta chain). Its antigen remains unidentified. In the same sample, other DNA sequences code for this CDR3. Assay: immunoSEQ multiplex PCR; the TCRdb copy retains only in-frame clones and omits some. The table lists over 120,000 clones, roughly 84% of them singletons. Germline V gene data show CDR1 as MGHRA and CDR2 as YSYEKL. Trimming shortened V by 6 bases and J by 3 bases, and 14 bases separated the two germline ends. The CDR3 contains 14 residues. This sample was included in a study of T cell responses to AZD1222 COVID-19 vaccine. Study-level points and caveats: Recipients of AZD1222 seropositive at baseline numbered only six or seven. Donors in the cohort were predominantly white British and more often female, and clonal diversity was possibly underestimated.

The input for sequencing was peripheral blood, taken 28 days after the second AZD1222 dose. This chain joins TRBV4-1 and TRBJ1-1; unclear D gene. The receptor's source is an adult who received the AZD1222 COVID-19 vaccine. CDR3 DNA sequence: TGCGCCAGCAGTCAAACCGGGTCGGACACTGAAGCTTTCTTT. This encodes CASSQTGSDTEAFF.